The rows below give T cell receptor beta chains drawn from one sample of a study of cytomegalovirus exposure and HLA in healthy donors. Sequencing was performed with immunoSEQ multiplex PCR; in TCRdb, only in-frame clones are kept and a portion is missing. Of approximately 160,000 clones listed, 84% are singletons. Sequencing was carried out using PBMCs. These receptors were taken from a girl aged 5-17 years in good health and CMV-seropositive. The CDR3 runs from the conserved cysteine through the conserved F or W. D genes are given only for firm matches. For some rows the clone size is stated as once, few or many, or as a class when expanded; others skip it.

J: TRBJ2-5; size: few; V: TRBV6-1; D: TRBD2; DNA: TGTGCCAGCAGTGAAGCGGGGGAGGGTTGGGAGACCCAGTACTTC; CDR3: CASSEAGEGWETQYF
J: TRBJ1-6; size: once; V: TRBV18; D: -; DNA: TGTGCCAGCTCACCAACAGCAGATAATTCACCCCTCCACTTT; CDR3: CASSPTADNSPLHF
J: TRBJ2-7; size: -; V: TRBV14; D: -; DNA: TGTGCCAGCAGCTACTCCCTGGACGAGCAGTACTTC; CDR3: CASSYSLDEQYF
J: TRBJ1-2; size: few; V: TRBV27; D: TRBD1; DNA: TGTGCCAGCAGTGGGGACAGCTATGGCTACACCTTC; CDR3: CASSGDSYGYTF
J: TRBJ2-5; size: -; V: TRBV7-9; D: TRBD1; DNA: TGTGCCAGCAGCCACCCGGACAGGCCGGAGACCCAGTACTTC; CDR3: CASSHPDRPETQYF
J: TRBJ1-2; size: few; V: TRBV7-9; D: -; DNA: TGTGCCAGCAGCGGGGCCGGGACTGACTATGGCTACACCTTC; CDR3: CASSGAGTDYGYTF
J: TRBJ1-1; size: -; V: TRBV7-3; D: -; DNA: TGTGCCAGCAAGAAGGACAGGAACACTGAAGCTTTCTTT; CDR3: CASKKDRNTEAFF
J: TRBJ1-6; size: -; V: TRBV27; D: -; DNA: TGTGCCAGCAGCCCCCTTACAGGGTTATCACCCCTCCACTTT; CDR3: CASSPLTGLSPLHF
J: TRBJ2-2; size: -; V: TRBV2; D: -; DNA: TGTGCCAGCAGTGTCTCGAACACCGGGGAGCTGTTTTTT; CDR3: CASSVSNTGELFF
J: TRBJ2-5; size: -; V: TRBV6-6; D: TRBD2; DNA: TGTGCCATTAAGGGACTAATCCAAGAGACCCAGTACTTC; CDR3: CAIKGLIQETQYF
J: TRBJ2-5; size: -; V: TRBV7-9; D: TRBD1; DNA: TGTGCCAGCAGCTTCGGAGACAGGGGCATCCAAGAGACCCAGTACTTC; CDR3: CASSFGDRGIQETQYF
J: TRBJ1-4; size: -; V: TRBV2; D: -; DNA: TGTGCCAGCAGCCCCGCAGAGGGGGCTAATGAAAAACTGTTTTTT; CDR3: CASSPAEGANEKLFF
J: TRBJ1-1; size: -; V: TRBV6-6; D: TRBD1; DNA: TGTGCCAGCAGTTACCACAGGGGGTTAATCGCTGAAGCTTTCTTT; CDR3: CASSYHRGLIAEAFF
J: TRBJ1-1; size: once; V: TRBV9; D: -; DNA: TGTGCCAGCCAACGCTTTGCAGAGAACACTGAAGCTTTCTTT; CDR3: CASQRFAENTEAFF
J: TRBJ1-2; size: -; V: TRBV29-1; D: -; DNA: TGCAGCGTTGGGCGTAAGGGGTCTGGCTACACCTTC; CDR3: CSVGRKGSGYTF
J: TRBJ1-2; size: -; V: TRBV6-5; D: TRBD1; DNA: TGTGCCAGCAGTTCCCGGACAGGGGGATATGGCTACACCTTC; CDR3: CASSSRTGGYGYTF
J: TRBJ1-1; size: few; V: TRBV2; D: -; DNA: TGTGCCAGCAATGGACATCAGCAGAAGACTGAAGCTTTCTTT; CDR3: CASNGHQQKTEAFF
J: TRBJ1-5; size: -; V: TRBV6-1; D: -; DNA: TGTGCCAGCAGAAGGGGGGGGCTCAATCAGCCCCAGCATTTT; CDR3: CASRRGGLNQPQHF
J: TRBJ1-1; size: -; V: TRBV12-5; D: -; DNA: TGTGCTAGTGGTTTGTCGGTGAACACTGAAGCTTTCTTT; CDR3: CASGLSVNTEAFF
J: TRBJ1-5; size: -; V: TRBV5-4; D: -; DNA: TGTGCCAGCAGCTTGGGCGGGAGGGGGCCCCAGCATTTT; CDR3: CASSLGGRGPQHF
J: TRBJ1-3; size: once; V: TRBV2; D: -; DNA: TGTGCCAGCTCTTATGAGCTTGGCTCTGGAAACACCATATATTTT; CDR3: CASSYELGSGNTIYF
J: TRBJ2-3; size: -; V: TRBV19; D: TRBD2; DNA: TGTGCCAGTACCCCCAGCGGGGCCGGGGGGGCCTTTAGCACAGATACGCAGTATTTT; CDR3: CASTPSGAGGAFSTDTQYF
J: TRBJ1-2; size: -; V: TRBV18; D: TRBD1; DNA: TGTGCCAGCTCATTCCCGGACAGGGACTTTTATGGCTACACCTTC; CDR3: CASSFPDRDFYGYTF
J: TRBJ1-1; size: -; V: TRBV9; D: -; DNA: TGTGCCAGCAGCGTAGGAATGGGGGGGCTCGGCACTGAAGCTTTCTTT; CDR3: CASSVGMGGLGTEAFF
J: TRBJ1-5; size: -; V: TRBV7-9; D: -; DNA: TGTGCCAGCACCCACGGAGGAGAGCCCCAGCATTTT; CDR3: CASTHGGEPQHF
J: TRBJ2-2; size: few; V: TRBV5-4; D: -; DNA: TGTGCCAGCAGCCGACAGGCGGAAATCACCGGGGAGCTGTTTTTT; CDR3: CASSRQAEITGELFF
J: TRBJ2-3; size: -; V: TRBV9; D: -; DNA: TGTGCCAGCAGCGTAGAGGCCAGGGATACGCAGTATTTT; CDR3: CASSVEARDTQYF
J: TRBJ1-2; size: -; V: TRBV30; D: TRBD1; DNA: TGTGCCTGGAATAAAGGGGGCAGTCCTAACTATGGCTACACCTTC; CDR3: CAWNKGGSPNYGYTF
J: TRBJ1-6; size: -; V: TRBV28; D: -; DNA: TGTGCCACAATGAGGAGCTCCTATAATTCACCCCTCCACTTT; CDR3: CATMRSSYNSPLHF
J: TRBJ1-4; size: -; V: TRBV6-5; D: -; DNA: TGTGCCAGCACCCCGGGGGGGCCTAATGAAAAACTGTTTTTT; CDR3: CASTPGGPNEKLFF
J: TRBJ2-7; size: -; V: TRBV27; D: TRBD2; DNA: TGTGCCAGCAGGCACGGCCCAAAGGGACTAGCGGTCTACGAGCAGTACTTC; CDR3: CASRHGPKGLAVYEQYF
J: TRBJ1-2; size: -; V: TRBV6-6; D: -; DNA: TGTGCCAGCAGTTACTCAGGCGGGAGCAACTATGGCTACACCTTC; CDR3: CASSYSGGSNYGYTF